What follows are 13 T cell receptor beta chains derived from one specimen sequenced in a study of OX40 agonist ivuxolimab in advanced cancers. The table came from immunoSEQ multiplex PCR; TCRdb's copy has only in-frame clones and leaves some out. The sample has 96,000 or so clones; roughly four fifths are singletons. Source: CD4+ or CD8+ T cells sorted from blood, taken in a trial of the OX40 agonist ivuxolimab. These receptors were collected from an adult with an advanced solid tumor such as melanoma, head and neck, liver or kidney cancer.

The chain employs TRBV4-1 and TRBJ2-3; 8 bases are a match to TRBD2. The CDR3 has 17 residues. V shed 0 bases and J 0 bases; nucleotides not matched to a gene: 5. From germline, CDR1 is MGHRA and CDR2 YSYEKL. The CDR3 DNA is TGCGCCAGCAGCCAAGAAAGCGGGAGCGGTAGCACAGATACGCAGTATTTT. This gives the protein CASSQESGSGSTDTQYF.

CDR3 sequence (DNA): TGTGCCAGCAGCCGTCTCGGTAGCGGGAAAATAAATGAGCAGTTCTTC. Translating gives CASSRLGSGKINEQFF. This chain connects TRBV7-2 to TRBJ2-1, with 8 positions matching TRBD2. Germline lookup yields CDR1 SGHTA and CDR2 FQGNSA. V gave up 5 bases and J gave up 7 bases; unmatched junction bases: 13. This CDR3 has 16 amino acids.

The sample holds one count of this clone. V usage is TRBV27 and J usage is TRBJ1-6; no clear D. Germline values: CDR1 MNHEY, CDR2 SMNVEV (reference sequence). The V end was cut by 4 bases, the J end by 11 bases, with 0 bases between. The CDR3 runs 9 residues. DNA of the CDR3: TGTGCCAGCAGTTCACCCCTCCACTTT. The encoded protein is CASSSPLHF.

The chain has TRBV6-5 and TRBJ1-4; no firm D call. Trimming cost V 5 bases and J 2 bases, with 9 bases left between them. Germline lookup yields CDR1 MNHEY and CDR2 SVGAGI. This CDR3 is built from 14 residues. The DNA of the CDR3 is TGTGCCAGCAGTCCCCTTATTACTAATGAAAAACTGTTTTTT. This gives the protein CASSPLITNEKLFF.

This clone was seen only once. The V gene is TRBV9, the J gene TRBJ2-7; D gene unclear. V lost 0 bases and J 0 bases, leaving 10 bases between the germline ends. The CDR3 has 15 amino acids. Germline CDR1 SGDLS, CDR2 YYNGEE. The DNA for the CDR3 is TGTGCCAGCAGCGTAGGTAAGGGCTTCTCCTACGAGCAGTACTTC. This gives the protein CASSVGKGFSYEQYF.

J is TRBJ1-5 and V is TRBV30; D perhaps matches TRBD1 (6 bases). CDR3 length: 14 amino acids. Germline CDR1 and CDR2: GTSNPN and SVGIG (reference sequence). Trimming stripped 2 bases from V and 7 bases from J, with 15 bases between. The CDR3 is CAWSPWGGEQPQHF. In nucleotides, the CDR3 is TGTGCCTGGAGTCCTTGGGGGGGCGAGCAGCCCCAGCATTTT.

The chain carries TRBV5-1 and TRBJ1-5; D unclear. CDR3 size: 15 residues. V lost 1 base, J lost 1 base, and 9 bases lay in between. The V gene's germline CDR1 is SGHRS and CDR2 YFSETQ. The CDR3: CASSLTDSSNQPQHF. The CDR3 nucleotides read TGCGCCAGCAGCTTGACAGATTCAAGCAATCAGCCCCAGCATTTT.

The chain uses TRBV12-5 and TRBJ1-4, with 7 bases matching TRBD1. This CDR3 has 15 amino acids. The V gene end was trimmed by 3 bases and the J gene end by 8 bases; junction bases not matched to a gene: 9. Germline V CDR1 and CDR2: LGHNT, FRNRAP. The CDR3 DNA is TGTGCTAGTGGTTTCGAGGGGGCGCGGCAAGAAAAACTGTTTTTT. Protein: CASGFEGARQEKLFF.

The chain links TRBV18 to TRBJ1-5; 8 positions match TRBD1. Trimming took 5 bases from V and 2 from J; bases not matched to a gene: 8. The CDR3 is made up of 16 amino acids. Germline V gene data show CDR1 as KGHSH and CDR2 as LQKENI. For the CDR3, the DNA is TGTGCCAGCTCATCCTCAGGGGGCGCCGGCAATCAGCCCCAGCATTTT. It specifies CASSSSGGAGNQPQHF.

This clone turned up a few times. The V gene is TRBV30, the J gene TRBJ2-7, with 8 bases identical to TRBD1. The germline V gene encodes CDR1 GTSNPN and CDR2 SVGIG (reference sequence). V was clipped by 3 bases and J by 3 bases; unmatched bases: 1. The CDR3 has 12 residues. CDR3 sequence reads: CAWRTGVYEQYF. The CDR3 nucleotides read TGTGCCTGGAGGACAGGGGTCTACGAGCAGTACTTC.

This chain connects TRBV12-5 to TRBJ2-3, with D hard to call. The CDR3 totals 17 residues. The ends were cut back, 6 bases at V and 4 bases at J, with 23 bases in the middle. Looked up from germline, CDR1 is LGHNT and CDR2 is FRNRAP. The CDR3 loop reads CASGPWSTGPEADTQYF. DNA for the CDR3: TGTGCTAGTGGACCCTGGTCGACCGGCCCCGAGGCAGATACGCAGTATTTT.

The table lists this clone with a count of one. The chain joins TRBV5-1 to TRBJ2-5; D gene unclear. Per the germline V gene, CDR1 is SGHRS and CDR2 is YFSETQ. CDR3 length equals 12 residues. V lost 0 bases and J lost 0, with 0 bases in between. CDR3 residues: CASSLDQETQYF. CDR3 sequence (DNA): TGCGCCAGCAGCTTGGACCAAGAGACCCAGTACTTC.

The V gene is TRBV7-2, the J gene TRBJ2-3, with unresolved D. This CDR3 region has 14 residues. Trimming stripped 5 bases from V and 2 bases from J, with 11 bases between. The germline V gene encodes CDR1 SGHTA and CDR2 FQGNSA. The CDR3 protein is CASSRAYHTDTQYF. The CDR3 nucleotides are TGTGCCAGCAGCCGCGCCTACCACACAGATACGCAGTATTTT. Together with reference TRBV7-2 and TRBJ2-3, the CDR3 gives the full variable domain: GAGVSQSPSNKVTEKGKDVELRCDPISGHTALYWYRQSLGQGLEFLIYFQGNSAPDKSGLPSDRFSAERTGGSVSTLTIQRTQQEDSAVYLCASSRAYHTDTQYFGPGTRLTVL.